This is a list of T cell receptor beta chains from one sample in a study of T cells after yellow fever vaccination. Each CDR3 protein gets one entry after TCRdb re-called the 5' RACE reads with MiXCR. The sample includes about 630,000 distinct CDR3 sequences, around an eighth of them seen just once. Sample: PBMCs, taken on the day of the yellow fever booster vaccination. The receptors stem from a man between 25 and 39 years old who received the YFV17D yellow fever vaccine. The CDR3 runs from the conserved cysteine through the conserved F or W. A D gene is named only where the DNA matches it firmly. The size entry is marked missing in some rows and otherwise reads once, few, many or a size class.

CDR3aa: CASSPWGGANEKLFF
CDR3nt: TGTGCCAGCAGCCCGTGGGGGGGGGCTAATGAAAAACTGTTTTTT
v_gene: TRBV9
d_gene: -
j_gene: TRBJ1-4
abundance: -

CDR3aa: CSARGPTSGRALTHEQYF
CDR3nt: TGCAGTGCTAGAGGCCCGACTAGCGGGAGAGCTCTTACCCACGAGCAGTACTTC
v_gene: TRBV20-1
d_gene: TRBD2
j_gene: TRBJ2-7
abundance: few

CDR3aa: CASSVGDLSEQYF
CDR3nt: TGTGCCAGCAGCGTAGGGGACTTAAGCGAGCAGTACTTC
v_gene: TRBV9
d_gene: -
j_gene: TRBJ2-7
abundance: many

CDR3aa: CASSPTPHEQYF
CDR3nt: TGTGCCAGCTCCCCCACCCCGCACGAGCAGTACTTC
v_gene: TRBV18
d_gene: -
j_gene: TRBJ2-7
abundance: many

CDR3aa: CASSHEGPGTEAFF
CDR3nt: TGCGCCAGCAGCCACGAGGGCCCGGGAACTGAAGCTTTCTTT
v_gene: TRBV4-1
d_gene: -
j_gene: TRBJ1-1
abundance: few

CDR3aa: CASSSSPTGGSETQYF
CDR3nt: TGTGCCAGCAGTTCGAGTCCGACAGGGGGCTCGGAGACCCAGTACTTC
v_gene: TRBV12-3/TRBV12-4
d_gene: TRBD1
j_gene: TRBJ2-5
abundance: few

CDR3aa: CASRTRGQTDTQYF
CDR3nt: TGCGCCAGCCGAACACGGGGGCAAACAGATACGCAGTATTTT
v_gene: TRBV5-1
d_gene: -
j_gene: TRBJ2-3
abundance: many

CDR3aa: CAISESSSGRYEQYF
CDR3nt: TGTGCCATCAGTGAGTCGTCTAGCGGGAGATACGAGCAGTACTTC
v_gene: TRBV10-3
d_gene: TRBD2
j_gene: TRBJ2-7
abundance: few

CDR3aa: CASSQDKYEELFF
CDR3nt: TGCGCCAGCAGCCAAGACAAGTACGAGGAGCTGTTTTTT
v_gene: TRBV4-3
d_gene: -
j_gene: TRBJ2-2
abundance: few

CDR3aa: CASSHPLAGEETDTQYF
CDR3nt: TGTGCCAGCAGCCACCCCTTAGCGGGAGAGGAAACAGATACGCAGTATTTT
v_gene: TRBV3-1
d_gene: TRBD2
j_gene: TRBJ2-3
abundance: few

CDR3aa: CASSPDDYGGWNEQFF
CDR3nt: TGCGCCAGCAGCCCGGATGACTACGGCGGTTGGAATGAGCAGTTCTTC
v_gene: TRBV4-1
d_gene: -
j_gene: TRBJ2-1
abundance: -

CDR3aa: CASRLADSGVETQYF
CDR3nt: TGTGCCAGTAGATTAGCAGATAGTGGTGTTGAGACCCAGTACTTC
v_gene: TRBV19
d_gene: -
j_gene: TRBJ2-5
abundance: many

CDR3aa: CASSLAGLTEAFF
CDR3nt: TGCGCCAGCAGCTTGGCAGGGTTGACTGAAGCTTTCTTT
v_gene: TRBV5-1
d_gene: -
j_gene: TRBJ1-1
abundance: few

CDR3aa: CASSLAGDGDEQYF
CDR3nt: TGTGCCAGCAGCTTAGCGGGTGACGGTGACGAGCAGTACTTC
v_gene: TRBV7-2
d_gene: -
j_gene: TRBJ2-7
abundance: -

CDR3aa: CASSFGLAGDNEQFF
CDR3nt: TGTGCCAGCAGTTTCGGGCTAGCAGGTGACAATGAGCAGTTCTTC
v_gene: TRBV12-3/TRBV12-4
d_gene: -
j_gene: TRBJ2-1
abundance: many

CDR3aa: CASSFGTSGRGGLHEQFF
CDR3nt: TGCGCCAGCAGCTTCGGGACTAGCGGTCGGGGGGGTCTCCATGAGCAGTTCTTC
v_gene: TRBV5-1
d_gene: TRBD2
j_gene: TRBJ2-1
abundance: -

CDR3aa: CASSPSGQQFF
CDR3nt: TGTGCCAGCAGTCCTAGCGGCCAGCAGTTCTTC
v_gene: TRBV7-2
d_gene: TRBD2
j_gene: TRBJ2-1
abundance: -

CDR3aa: CASSVGSQRFDEQYF
CDR3nt: TGTGCCAGCAGCGTAGGATCCCAGAGGTTCGACGAGCAGTACTTC
v_gene: TRBV9
d_gene: -
j_gene: TRBJ2-7
abundance: few

CDR3aa: CSVALAGESREQFF
CDR3nt: TGCAGCGTTGCCCTAGCGGGAGAATCACGAGAGCAGTTCTTC
v_gene: TRBV29-1
d_gene: TRBD2
j_gene: TRBJ2-1
abundance: few

CDR3aa: CAISYSGTGTLEQYF
CDR3nt: TGTGCCATCAGCTACTCCGGGACAGGGACTCTAGAGCAGTACTTC
v_gene: TRBV10-3
d_gene: TRBD1
j_gene: TRBJ2-7
abundance: -

CDR3aa: CASSVEASNEQFF
CDR3nt: TGTGCCAGCAGCGTAGAAGCTTCCAATGAGCAGTTCTTC
v_gene: TRBV9
d_gene: -
j_gene: TRBJ2-1
abundance: -

CDR3aa: CASSAGPGTATVNTEAFF
CDR3nt: TGTGCCAGCAGCGCAGGGCCCGGGACAGCCACCGTGAACACTGAAGCTTTCTTT
v_gene: TRBV5-5
d_gene: TRBD1
j_gene: TRBJ1-1
abundance: -

CDR3aa: CASSLAGSSGELFF
CDR3nt: TGTGCCAGCAGCTTGGCAGGGAGCTCAGGGGAGCTGTTTTTT
v_gene: TRBV5-4
d_gene: -
j_gene: TRBJ2-2
abundance: -

CDR3aa: CASSLARSAAGVGDEQFF
CDR3nt: TGTGCCAGCAGCTTAGCGCGGTCGGCAGCGGGAGTCGGGGATGAGCAGTTCTTC
v_gene: TRBV7-2
d_gene: TRBD2
j_gene: TRBJ2-1
abundance: -

CDR3aa: CASRFSGTSAYYEQYF
CDR3nt: TGTGCCAGCAGGTTCTCCGGGACTAGCGCCTACTACGAGCAGTACTTC
v_gene: TRBV7-2
d_gene: TRBD2
j_gene: TRBJ2-7
abundance: -

CDR3aa: CASSLETGTYEQYF
CDR3nt: TGCGCCAGCAGCTTGGAGACAGGGACCTACGAGCAGTACTTC
v_gene: TRBV5-1
d_gene: TRBD1
j_gene: TRBJ2-7
abundance: many

CDR3aa: CSASEAGSTDTQYF
CDR3nt: TGCAGTGCTTCTGAAGCGGGTAGCACAGATACGCAGTATTTT
v_gene: TRBV20-1
d_gene: -
j_gene: TRBJ2-3
abundance: -

CDR3aa: CSAAVLGGIGTDTQYF
CDR3nt: TGCAGCGCTGCCGTACTAGGGGGGATTGGCACAGATACGCAGTATTTT
v_gene: TRBV29-1
d_gene: -
j_gene: TRBJ2-3
abundance: many

CDR3aa: CASSSPLDRAGNEQFF
CDR3nt: TGCGCCAGCAGCTCCCCGCTGGACAGGGCCGGCAATGAGCAGTTCTTC
v_gene: TRBV5-1
d_gene: TRBD1
j_gene: TRBJ2-1
abundance: -

CDR3aa: CSALRQGLETEAFF
CDR3nt: TGCAGTGCCCTAAGACAGGGTTTGGAAACTGAAGCTTTCTTT
v_gene: TRBV20-1
d_gene: TRBD1
j_gene: TRBJ1-1
abundance: few

CDR3aa: CASSVAGGRETQYF
CDR3nt: TGTGCCAGCAGCGTAGCGGGAGGTCGGGAGACCCAGTACTTC
v_gene: TRBV5-6
d_gene: TRBD2
j_gene: TRBJ2-5
abundance: few

CDR3aa: CAISDGVYNEQFF
CDR3nt: TGTGCCATCAGTGACGGAGTTTACAATGAGCAGTTCTTC
v_gene: TRBV10-3
d_gene: -
j_gene: TRBJ2-1
abundance: -

CDR3aa: CASSYSRVPRLGEQYF
CDR3nt: TGTGCCAGCAGTTACTCCAGGGTCCCAAGATTGGGCGAGCAGTACTTC
v_gene: TRBV6-5
d_gene: -
j_gene: TRBJ2-7
abundance: -

CDR3aa: CASSLARAVAGELFF
CDR3nt: TGCGCCAGCAGCTTAGCTCGGGCGGTCGCCGGGGAGCTGTTTTTT
v_gene: TRBV5-1
d_gene: -
j_gene: TRBJ2-2
abundance: few

CDR3aa: CASSELAETGELFF
CDR3nt: TGTGCCAGCAGTGAACTAGCTGAGACCGGGGAGCTGTTTTTT
v_gene: TRBV25-1
d_gene: -
j_gene: TRBJ2-2
abundance: -

CDR3aa: CSARSLAGDIGEYF
CDR3nt: TGCAGTGCTAGATCCCTAGCGGGAGACATCGGAGAGTATTTT
v_gene: TRBV20-1
d_gene: TRBD2
j_gene: TRBJ2-3
abundance: many

CDR3aa: CASSQGVGAGGQETQYF
CDR3nt: TGTGCCAGCAGCCAAGGGGTCGGAGCGGGAGGGCAAGAGACCCAGTACTTC
v_gene: TRBV4-2
d_gene: TRBD2
j_gene: TRBJ2-5
abundance: few

CDR3aa: CASSIPPPPLGETQYF
CDR3nt: TGTGCCAGCAGCATACCACCCCCCCCTTTAGGGGAGACCCAGTACTTC
v_gene: TRBV21-1
d_gene: -
j_gene: TRBJ2-5
abundance: few

CDR3aa: CASSRIGTPVTEAFF
CDR3nt: TGTGCCAGCAGCCGAATAGGGACCCCCGTCACTGAAGCTTTCTTT
v_gene: TRBV5-6
d_gene: -
j_gene: TRBJ1-1
abundance: -

CDR3aa: CAFSYYSLRDSHNYGYTF
CDR3nt: TGTGCCTTCAGTTATTACTCGCTCCGGGACAGCCATAACTATGGCTACACCTTC
v_gene: TRBV2
d_gene: TRBD1
j_gene: TRBJ1-2
abundance: few

CDR3aa: CASSPSRSRRSYEQYF
CDR3nt: TGTGCCAGCAGTCCCTCCCGATCGCGGAGGTCCTACGAGCAGTACTTC
v_gene: TRBV28
d_gene: -
j_gene: TRBJ2-7
abundance: few